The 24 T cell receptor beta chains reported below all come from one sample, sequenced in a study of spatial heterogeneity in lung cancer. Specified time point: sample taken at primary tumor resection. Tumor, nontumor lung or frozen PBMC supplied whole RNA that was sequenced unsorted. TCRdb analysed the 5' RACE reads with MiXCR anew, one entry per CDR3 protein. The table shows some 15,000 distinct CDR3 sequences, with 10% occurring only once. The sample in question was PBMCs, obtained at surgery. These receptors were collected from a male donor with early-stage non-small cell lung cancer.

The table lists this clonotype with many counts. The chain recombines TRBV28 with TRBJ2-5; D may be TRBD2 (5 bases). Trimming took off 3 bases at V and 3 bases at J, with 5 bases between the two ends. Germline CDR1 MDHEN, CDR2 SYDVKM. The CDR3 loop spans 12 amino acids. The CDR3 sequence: CASSLREETQYF. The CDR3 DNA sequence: TGTGCCAGCAGTTTGAGGGAAGAGACCCAGTACTTC.

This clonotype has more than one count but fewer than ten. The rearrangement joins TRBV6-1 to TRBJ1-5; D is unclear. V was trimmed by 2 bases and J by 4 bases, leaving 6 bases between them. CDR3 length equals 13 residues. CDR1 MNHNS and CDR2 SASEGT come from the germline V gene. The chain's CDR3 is CASSEWVNQPQHF. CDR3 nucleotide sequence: TGTGCCAGCAGTGAATGGGTGAATCAGCCCCAGCATTTT.

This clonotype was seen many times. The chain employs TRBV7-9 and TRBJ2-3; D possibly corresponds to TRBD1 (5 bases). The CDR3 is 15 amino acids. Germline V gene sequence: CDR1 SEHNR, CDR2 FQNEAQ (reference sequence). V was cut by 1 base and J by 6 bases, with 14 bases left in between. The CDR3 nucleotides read TGTGCCAGCAGCTTAGACCAGGGCCCCACGGATACGCAGTATTTT. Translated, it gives CASSLDQGPTDTQYF.

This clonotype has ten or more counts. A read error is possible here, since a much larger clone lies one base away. CDR3 sequence reads: CASSLDSTENTIYF. The CDR3 DNA reads as TGTGCCAGCAGCTTAGACTCAACGGAAAACACCATATATTTT. The gene calls are TRBV7-8 and TRBJ1-3; D not certain. V was clipped by 1 base and J by 6 bases, with 10 bases between them. CDR1 and CDR2 from the germline V gene are SGHVS and FQNEAQ. The CDR3 extends over 14 amino acids.

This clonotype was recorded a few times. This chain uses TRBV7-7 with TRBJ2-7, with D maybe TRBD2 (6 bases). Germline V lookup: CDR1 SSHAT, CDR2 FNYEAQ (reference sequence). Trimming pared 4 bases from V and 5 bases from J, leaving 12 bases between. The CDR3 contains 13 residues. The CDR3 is CASSSGEGNEQYF. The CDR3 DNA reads TGTGCCAGCAGCTCGGGGGAAGGGAACGAGCAGTACTTC.

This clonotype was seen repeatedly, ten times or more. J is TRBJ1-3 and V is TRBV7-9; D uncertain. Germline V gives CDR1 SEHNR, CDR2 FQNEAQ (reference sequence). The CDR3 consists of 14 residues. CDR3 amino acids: CASRKRGPGNTIYF. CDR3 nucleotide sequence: TGTGCTTCACGGAAGCGGGGTCCTGGAAACACCATATATTTT.

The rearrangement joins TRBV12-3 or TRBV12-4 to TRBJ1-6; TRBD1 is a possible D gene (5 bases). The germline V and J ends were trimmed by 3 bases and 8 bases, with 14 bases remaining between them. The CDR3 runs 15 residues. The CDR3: CASSLLATGDSPLHF. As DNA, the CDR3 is TGTGCCAGCAGTTTGCTTGCGACGGGGGATTCACCCCTCCACTTT.

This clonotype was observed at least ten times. The DNA of the CDR3 is TGTGCCAGCAGCTTAGTGGGGGGGGCCCTTAATCAGCCCCAGCATTTT. This encodes CASSLVGGALNQPQHF. The rearrangement uses TRBV7-2 and TRBJ1-5; possible D gene TRBD1, 6 bases. V lost 1 base and J lost 4, with 14 bases in between. Germline V gene lookup returns CDR1 SGHTA and CDR2 FQGNSA. CDR3 length: 16 residues.

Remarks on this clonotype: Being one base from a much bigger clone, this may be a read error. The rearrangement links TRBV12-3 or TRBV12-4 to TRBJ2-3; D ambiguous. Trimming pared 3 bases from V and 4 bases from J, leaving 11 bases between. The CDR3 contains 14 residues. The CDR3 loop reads CASSFWGKADTQYF. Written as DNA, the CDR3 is TGTGCCAGCAGTTTCTGGGGAAAGGCAGATACGCAGTATTTT.

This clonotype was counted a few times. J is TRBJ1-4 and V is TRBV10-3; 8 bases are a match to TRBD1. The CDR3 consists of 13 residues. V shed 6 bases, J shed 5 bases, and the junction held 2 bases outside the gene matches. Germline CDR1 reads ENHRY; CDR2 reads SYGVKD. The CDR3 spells CAIRQGENEKLFF. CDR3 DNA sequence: TGTGCCATCAGACAGGGGGAGAATGAAAAACTGTTTTTT.

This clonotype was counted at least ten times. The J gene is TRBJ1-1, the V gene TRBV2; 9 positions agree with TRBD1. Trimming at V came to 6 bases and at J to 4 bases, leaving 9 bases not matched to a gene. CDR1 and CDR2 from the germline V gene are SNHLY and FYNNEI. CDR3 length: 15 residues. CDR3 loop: CASRDRGLRATEAFF. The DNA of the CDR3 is TGTGCCAGCAGAGACAGGGGGTTGAGGGCCACTGAAGCTTTCTTT.

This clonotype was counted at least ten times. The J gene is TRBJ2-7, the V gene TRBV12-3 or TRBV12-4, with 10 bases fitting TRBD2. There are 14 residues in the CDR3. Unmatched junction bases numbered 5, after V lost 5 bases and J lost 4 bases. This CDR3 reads CASSRTSGTYEQYF. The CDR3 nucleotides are TGTGCCAGCAGTCGGACTAGCGGAACGTACGAGCAGTACTTC.

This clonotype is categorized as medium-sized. The CDR3 DNA follows: TGCAGCGTGGGGTGGTCAGAAAACACCATATATTTT. Protein product: CSVGWSENTIYF. The chain recombines TRBV29-1 with TRBJ1-3; the D is unclear. V dropped 6 bases and J dropped 6 bases, with 12 bases sitting between them. This CDR3 comprises 12 residues. Germline V gives CDR1 SQVTM, CDR2 ANQGSEA.

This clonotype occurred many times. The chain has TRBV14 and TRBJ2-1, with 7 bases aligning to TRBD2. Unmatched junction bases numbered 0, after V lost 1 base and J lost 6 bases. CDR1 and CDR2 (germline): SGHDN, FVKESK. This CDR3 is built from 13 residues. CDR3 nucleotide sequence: TGTGCCAGCAGCCAAGGCGGGGGCAATGAGCAGTTCTTC. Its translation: CASSQGGGNEQFF.

CDR3 nucleotide sequence: TGTGCCAGTAGCCCTGGGAGGGATACGCAGTATTTT. Its protein is CASSPGRDTQYF. The J gene is TRBJ2-3, the V gene TRBV19; a weak D match, TRBD2 (6 bases). The CDR3 covers 12 residues. Deletions cut 6 bases from V and 6 bases from J, with 10 bases between. Germline CDR1 LNHDA, CDR2 SQIVND (reference sequence).

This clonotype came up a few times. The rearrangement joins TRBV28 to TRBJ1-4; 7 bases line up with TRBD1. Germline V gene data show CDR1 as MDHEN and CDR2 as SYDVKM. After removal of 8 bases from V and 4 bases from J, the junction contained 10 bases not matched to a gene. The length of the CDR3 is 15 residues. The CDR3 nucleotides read TGTGCCAGCCTCCCCCCCGGGACAGTTAATGAAAAACTGTTTTTT. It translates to CASLPPGTVNEKLFF.

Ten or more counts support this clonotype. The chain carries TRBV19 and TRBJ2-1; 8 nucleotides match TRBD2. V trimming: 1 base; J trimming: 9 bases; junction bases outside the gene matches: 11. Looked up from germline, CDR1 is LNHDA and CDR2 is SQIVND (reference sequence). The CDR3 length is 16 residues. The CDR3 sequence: CASSIGSGGRSIEQFF. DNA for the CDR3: TGTGCCAGTAGTATAGGCTCTGGCGGGAGGTCTATTGAGCAGTTCTTC. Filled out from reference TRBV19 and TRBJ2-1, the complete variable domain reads DGGITQSPKYLFRKEGQNVTLSCEQNLNHDAMYWYRQDPGQGLRLIYYSQIVNDFQKGDIAEGYSVSREKKESFPLTVTSAQKNPTAFYLCASSIGSGGRSIEQFFGPGTRLTVL.

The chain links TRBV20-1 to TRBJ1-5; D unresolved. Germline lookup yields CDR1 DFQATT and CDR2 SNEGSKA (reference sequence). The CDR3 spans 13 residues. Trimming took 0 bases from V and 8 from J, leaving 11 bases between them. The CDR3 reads CSARDDEVKPQHF. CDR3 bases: TGCAGTGCTAGAGATGACGAGGTCAAGCCCCAGCATTTT.

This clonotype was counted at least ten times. The CDR3 region is CASTSGTFYGYTF. The CDR3, as DNA: TGTGCCAGCACGAGTGGGACGTTCTATGGCTACACCTTC. This rearrangement joins TRBV6-2 or TRBV6-3 to TRBJ1-2, with a possible D match to TRBD1 (5 bases). V was cut by 7 bases and J by 4 bases, with 13 bases left in between. CDR3 size: 13 residues. From germline, CDR1 is MNHEY and CDR2 SVGEGT.

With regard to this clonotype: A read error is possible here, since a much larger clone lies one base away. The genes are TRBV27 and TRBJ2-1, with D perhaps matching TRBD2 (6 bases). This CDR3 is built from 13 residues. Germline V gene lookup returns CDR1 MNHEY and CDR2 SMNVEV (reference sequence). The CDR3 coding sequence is TGTGCCCGCAGTTTAAGCCTAGCGAGTGAGCAGTTCTTC. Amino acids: CARSLSLASEQFF.

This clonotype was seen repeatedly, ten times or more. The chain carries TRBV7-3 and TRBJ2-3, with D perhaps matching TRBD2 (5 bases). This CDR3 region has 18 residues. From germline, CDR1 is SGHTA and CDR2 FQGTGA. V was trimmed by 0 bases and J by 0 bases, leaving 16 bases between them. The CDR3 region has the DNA TGTGCCAGCAGCTTAACGAGTAGCGAAAGACCTAGCACAGATACGCAGTATTTT. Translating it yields CASSLTSSERPSTDTQYF.

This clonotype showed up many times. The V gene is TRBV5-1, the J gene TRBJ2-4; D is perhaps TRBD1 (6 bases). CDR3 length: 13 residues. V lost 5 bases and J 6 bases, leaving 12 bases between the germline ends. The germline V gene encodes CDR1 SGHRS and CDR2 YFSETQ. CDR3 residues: CASSPGQRNIQYF. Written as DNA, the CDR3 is TGCGCCAGCAGTCCGGGACAACGAAACATTCAGTACTTC.

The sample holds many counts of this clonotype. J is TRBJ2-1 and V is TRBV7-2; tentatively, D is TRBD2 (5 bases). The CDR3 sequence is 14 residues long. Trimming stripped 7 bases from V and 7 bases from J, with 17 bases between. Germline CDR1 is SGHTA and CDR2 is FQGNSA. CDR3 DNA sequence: TGTGCCAGCACCTCCGGGCCCGGGAAGAATGAGCAGTTCTTC. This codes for CASTSGPGKNEQFF. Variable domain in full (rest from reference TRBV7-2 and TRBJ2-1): GAGVSQSPSNKVTEKGKDVELRCDPISGHTALYWYRQSLGQGLEFLIYFQGNSAPDKSGLPSDRFSAERTGGSVSTLTIQRTQQEDSAVYLCASTSGPGKNEQFFGPGTRLTVL.

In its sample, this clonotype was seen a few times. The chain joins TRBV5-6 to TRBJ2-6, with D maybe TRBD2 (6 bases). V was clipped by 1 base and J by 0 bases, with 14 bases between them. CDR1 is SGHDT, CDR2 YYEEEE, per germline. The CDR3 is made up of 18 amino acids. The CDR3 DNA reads TGTGCCAGCAGCTTGCGCGGGAACCCTTCCTCTGGGGCCAACGTCCTGACTTTC. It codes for CASSLRGNPSSGANVLTF. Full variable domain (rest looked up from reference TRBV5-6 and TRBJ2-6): DAGVTQSPTHLIKTRGQQVTLRCSPKSGHDTVSWYQQALGQGPQFIFQYYEEEERQRGNFPDRFSGHQFPNYSSELNVNALLLGDSALYLCASSLRGNPSSGANVLTFGAGSRLTVL.